This paragraph covers one TCR beta chain sequence. In the authors' methods: How many nucleated cells were present was estimated from reference gene primer amplification. Produced via immunoSEQ multiplex PCR; TCRdb's table is partial and in-frame only. The V and J calls and clone size come from that table; D and trimming were worked out from the DNA. Found here are roughly 230,000 clones, 65% to 90% of them singletons; the top ten hold roughly 7.4%. This CDR3 spans 14 amino acids. CDR1 SGHRS and CDR2 YFSETQ come from the germline V gene. Trimming took 2 bases from V and 0 from J, leaving 6 bases between them. This sample stems from a study of blood T cell repertoires in COVID-19. Overall study context: Material from acute and convalescent COVID-19 was sourced from the United States, Italy and Spain. Nucleic acid was either cDNA or gDNA, and it came from T cells, B-cell-depleted T cells, or PBMCs.

This chain uses TRBV5-1 with TRBJ2-1, with D unclear. The sequencing input was peripheral blood. The source of this sequence is a woman aged 50 to 60 with acute or convalescent COVID-19. The CDR3 loop is CASSFSSSYNEQFF. CDR3 bases: TGCGCCAGCAGCTTTTCTAGCTCCTACAATGAGCAGTTCTTC. Full variable domain (outside the CDR3, taken from reference TRBV5-1 and TRBJ2-1): KAGVTQTPRYLIKTRGQQVTLSCSPISGHRSVSWYQQTPGQGLQFLFEYFSETQRNKGNFPGRFSGRQFSNSRSEMNVSTLELGDSALYLCASSFSSSYNEQFFGPGTRLTVL.